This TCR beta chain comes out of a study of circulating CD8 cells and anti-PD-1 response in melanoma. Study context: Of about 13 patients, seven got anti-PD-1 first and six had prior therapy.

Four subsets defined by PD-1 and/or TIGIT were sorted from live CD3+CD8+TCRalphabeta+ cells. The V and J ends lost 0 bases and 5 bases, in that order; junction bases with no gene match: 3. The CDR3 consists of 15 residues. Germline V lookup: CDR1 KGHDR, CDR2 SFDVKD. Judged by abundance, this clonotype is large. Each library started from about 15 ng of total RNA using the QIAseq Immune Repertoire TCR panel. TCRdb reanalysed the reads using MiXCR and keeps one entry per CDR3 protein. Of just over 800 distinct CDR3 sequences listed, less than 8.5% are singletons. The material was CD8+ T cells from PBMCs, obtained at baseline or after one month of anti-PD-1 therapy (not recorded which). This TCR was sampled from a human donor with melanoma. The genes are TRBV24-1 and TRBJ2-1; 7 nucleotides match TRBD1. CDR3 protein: CATSDLGQADNEQFF. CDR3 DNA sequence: TGTGCCACCAGTGATTTGGGACAGGCTGACAATGAGCAGTTCTTC.